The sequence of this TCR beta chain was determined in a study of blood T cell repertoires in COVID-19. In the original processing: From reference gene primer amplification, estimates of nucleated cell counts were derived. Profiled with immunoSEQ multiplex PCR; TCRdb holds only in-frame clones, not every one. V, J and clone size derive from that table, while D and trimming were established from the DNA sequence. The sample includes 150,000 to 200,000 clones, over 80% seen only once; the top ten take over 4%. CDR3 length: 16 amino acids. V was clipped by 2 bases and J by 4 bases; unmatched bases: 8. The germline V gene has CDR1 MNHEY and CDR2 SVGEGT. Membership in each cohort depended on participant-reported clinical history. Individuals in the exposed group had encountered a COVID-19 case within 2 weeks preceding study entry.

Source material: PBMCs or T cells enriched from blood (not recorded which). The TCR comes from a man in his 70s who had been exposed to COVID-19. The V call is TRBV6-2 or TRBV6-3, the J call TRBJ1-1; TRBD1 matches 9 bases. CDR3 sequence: CASSYTGTGLATEAFF. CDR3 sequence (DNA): TGTGCCAGCAGTTACACCGGGACAGGGCTGGCCACTGAAGCTTTCTTT.